There are a few counts of the clone carrying this T cell receptor beta chain. The antigen is undetermined. Primed by a sample-barcoded 5' primer and a J-beta primer mix, a second PCR proceeded for 7 to 11 cycles. A template-switch adaptor with 12 random nucleotides tagged each cDNA molecule. Each sample yielded at least 3 million CDR3-containing paired-end reads. TCRdb redid the calling of the 5' RACE reads with MiXCR, one entry per CDR3 protein. The table shows some 1.5 million distinct CDR3 sequences, with approximately 30% occurring only once. This sample is part of a study of blood T cells in healthy people across ages. Points from the study as a whole: Researchers said unsorted PBMCs prevented a conclusive naive versus antigen-experienced comparison.

The CDR3 has 18 residues. Unmatched junction bases numbered 5, after V lost 2 bases and J lost 0 bases. CDR1 SGHTA and CDR2 FQGNSA come from the germline V gene. Healthy Caucasian individuals from Russia aged about 6 to 100 served as donors. The receptor was derived from a woman in her 30s in good health. Input material: blood. The J gene is TRBJ2-6, the V gene TRBV7-2; 9 positions agree with TRBD2. CDR3: CASSLRLAESSGANVLTF. The CDR3 DNA follows: TGTGCCAGCAGCTTAAGACTAGCGGAAAGCTCTGGGGCCAACGTCCTGACTTTC.